These T cell receptor beta chains were read from a single sample in a study of CXCR3-negative and CXCR3-positive naive CD8 T cells. Reprocessing the 5' RACE reads, TCRdb reports a single entry for every CDR3 protein and omits DNA. The data include some 100,000 distinct CDR3 sequences; the top ten clones carry approximately 0.4%. Sequenced input: naive CXCR3+ CD8+ T cells from blood. These receptor sequences come from a human donor in good health. Some clones in this sample may be carry-over from other donors' samples. Both conserved end residues are part of each CDR3.

v_gene	j_gene	CDR3aa
TRBV5-1	TRBJ1-1	CASSWGGPEAFF
TRBV27	TRBJ2-7	CASCLTGIHEQYF
TRBV28	TRBJ2-2	CASSLGDRGSGELFF
TRBV29-1	TRBJ2-2	CSVPGGGTGELFF
TRBV29-1	TRBJ2-6	CSVEQIVSGANVLTF
TRBV13	TRBJ1-5	CASSLGGHPNQPQHF
TRBV7-9	TRBJ2-7	CASSLSGGRPYEQYF
TRBV21-1	TRBJ2-7	CASSKETPGSYEQYF
TRBV3-1	TRBJ1-6	CASSQGTDSYNSPLHF
TRBV28	TRBJ1-1	CASSFRGLGANTEAFF
TRBV7-2	TRBJ2-3	CASSLRPGLTDTQYF
TRBV7-9	TRBJ2-7	CASSRDTGGSYEQYF
TRBV7-3	TRBJ2-7	CASSPLGQSYEQYF
TRBV7-9	TRBJ1-2	CASSLARTDGYTF
TRBV14	TRBJ2-2	CASSFSGGTGELFF
TRBV7-3	TRBJ2-4	CASSLAAKNIQYF
TRBV24-1	TRBJ2-3	CATSQLADTDTQYF
TRBV29-1	TRBJ2-1	CSEKKVGEQFF
TRBV7-3	TRBJ2-1	CASSSAPYNEQFF
TRBV11-1	TRBJ2-1	CASSLSIRPYNEQFF
TRBV11-2	TRBJ2-7	CASSLVIGTGYEQYF
TRBV5-1	TRBJ2-1	CASSPEASGDNEQFF
TRBV12-3/TRBV12-4	TRBJ1-2	CASSRALSGYTF
TRBV24-1	TRBJ2-1	CATSDRDPAREQFF